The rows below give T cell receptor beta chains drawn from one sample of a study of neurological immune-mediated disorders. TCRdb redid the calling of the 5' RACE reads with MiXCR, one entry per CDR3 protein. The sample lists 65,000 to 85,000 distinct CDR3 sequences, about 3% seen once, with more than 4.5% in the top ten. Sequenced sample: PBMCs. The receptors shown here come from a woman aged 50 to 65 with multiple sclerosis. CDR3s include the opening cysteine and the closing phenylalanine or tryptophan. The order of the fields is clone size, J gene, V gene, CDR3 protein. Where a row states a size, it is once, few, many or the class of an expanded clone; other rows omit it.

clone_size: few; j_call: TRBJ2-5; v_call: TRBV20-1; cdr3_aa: CSAGGSETQYF
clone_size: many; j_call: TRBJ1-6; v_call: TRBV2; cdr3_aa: CASTDGWADNSPLHF
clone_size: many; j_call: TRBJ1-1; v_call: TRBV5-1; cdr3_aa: CASSWDRGDRTEAFF
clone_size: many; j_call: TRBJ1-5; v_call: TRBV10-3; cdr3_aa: CAISGQSNQPQHF
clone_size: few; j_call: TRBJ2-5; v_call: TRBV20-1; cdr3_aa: CSAREETGVETQYF
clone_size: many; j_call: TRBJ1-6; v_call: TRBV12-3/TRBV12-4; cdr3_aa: CASSRDINSPLHF
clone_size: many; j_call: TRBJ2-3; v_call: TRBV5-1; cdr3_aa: CASTKGRTGTDTQYF
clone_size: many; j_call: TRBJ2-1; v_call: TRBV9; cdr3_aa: CASSFTSGYDNEQFF
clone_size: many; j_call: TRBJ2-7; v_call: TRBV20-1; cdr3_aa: CSASQRSYEQYF
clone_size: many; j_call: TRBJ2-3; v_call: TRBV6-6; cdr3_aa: CASGRGLNTDTQYF
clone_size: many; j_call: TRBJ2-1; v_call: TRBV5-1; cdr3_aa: CASSPGTSGDNEQFF
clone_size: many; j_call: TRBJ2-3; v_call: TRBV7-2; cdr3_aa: CASSFYTDTQYF
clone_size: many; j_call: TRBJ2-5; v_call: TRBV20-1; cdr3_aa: CTSLHQETQYF
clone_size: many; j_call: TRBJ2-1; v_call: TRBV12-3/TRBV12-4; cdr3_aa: CASSLYLGTSGDPNEQFF
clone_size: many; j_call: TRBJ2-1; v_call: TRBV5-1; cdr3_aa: CASSLVVGLPYNEQFF
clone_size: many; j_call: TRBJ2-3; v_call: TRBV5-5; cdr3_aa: CASSPMVDTQYF
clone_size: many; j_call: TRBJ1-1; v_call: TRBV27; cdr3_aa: CASSRWLNGGTEAFF
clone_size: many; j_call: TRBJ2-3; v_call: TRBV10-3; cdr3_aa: CAISQDRLGPNTQYF
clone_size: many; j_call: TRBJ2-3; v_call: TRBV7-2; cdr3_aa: CASSPQGTMSTDTQYF
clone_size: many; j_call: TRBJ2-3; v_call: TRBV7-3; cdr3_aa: CASSLSGSRPDTQYF
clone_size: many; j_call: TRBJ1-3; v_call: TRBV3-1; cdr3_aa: CASSQVGVSGNTIYF
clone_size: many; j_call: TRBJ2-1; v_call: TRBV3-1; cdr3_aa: CASSQVARGGRQFF
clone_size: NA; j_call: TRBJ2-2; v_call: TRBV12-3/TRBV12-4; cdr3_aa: CASSDRPGELFF
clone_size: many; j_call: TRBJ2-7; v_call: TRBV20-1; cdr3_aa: CSGDRDSSYEQYF
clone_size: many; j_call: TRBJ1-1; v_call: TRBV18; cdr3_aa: CASSRTGEAFF
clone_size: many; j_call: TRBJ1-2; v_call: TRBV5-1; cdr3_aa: CASSSPSGAAGGYTF
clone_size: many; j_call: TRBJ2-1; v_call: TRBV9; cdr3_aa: CASSVGQNEQFF
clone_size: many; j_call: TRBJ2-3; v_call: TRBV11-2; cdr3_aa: CASSLVVGTDTQYF
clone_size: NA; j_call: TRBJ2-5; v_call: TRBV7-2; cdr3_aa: CASSFGTGHETQYF
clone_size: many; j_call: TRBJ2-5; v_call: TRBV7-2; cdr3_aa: CASSLAITPPGETQYF
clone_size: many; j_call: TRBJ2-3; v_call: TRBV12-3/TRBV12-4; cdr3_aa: CASSRTGLSTDTQYF
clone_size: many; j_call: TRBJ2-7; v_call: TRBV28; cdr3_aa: CASALYEQYF
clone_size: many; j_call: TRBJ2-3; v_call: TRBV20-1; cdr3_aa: CSATSQARTLSDTQYF
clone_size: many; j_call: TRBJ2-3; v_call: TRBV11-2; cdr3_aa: CASSSVRGRTDTQYF
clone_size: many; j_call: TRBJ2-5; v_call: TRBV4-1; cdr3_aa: CASSQSPPALSETQYF
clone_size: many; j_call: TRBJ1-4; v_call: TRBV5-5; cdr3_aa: CASSLTDLWNEKLFF
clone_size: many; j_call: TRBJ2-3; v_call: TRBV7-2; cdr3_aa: CASSLAWGTDTQYF
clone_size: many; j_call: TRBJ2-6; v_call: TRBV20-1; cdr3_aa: CSAGVVGANVLTF
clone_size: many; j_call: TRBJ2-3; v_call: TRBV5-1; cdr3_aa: CASSLDPEYTQYF
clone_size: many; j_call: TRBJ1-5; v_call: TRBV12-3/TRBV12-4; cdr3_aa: CASSPRPEEGNQPQHF
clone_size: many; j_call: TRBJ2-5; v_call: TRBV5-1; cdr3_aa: CASSLGETRETQYF
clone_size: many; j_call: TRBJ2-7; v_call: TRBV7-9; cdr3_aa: CASSSGREVYEQYF
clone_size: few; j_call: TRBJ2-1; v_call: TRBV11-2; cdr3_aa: CASSYLHEQFF
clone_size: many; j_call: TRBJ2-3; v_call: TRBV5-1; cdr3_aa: CASSLALARTDTQYF
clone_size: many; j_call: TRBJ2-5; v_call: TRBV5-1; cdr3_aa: CASSLGTSVETQYF
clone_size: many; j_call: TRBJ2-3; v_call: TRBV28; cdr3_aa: CATLADTTDTQYF
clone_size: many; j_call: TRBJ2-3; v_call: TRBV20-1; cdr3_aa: CSARDGMAWDTQYF
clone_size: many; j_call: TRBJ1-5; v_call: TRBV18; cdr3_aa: CASSLFEGNQPQHF
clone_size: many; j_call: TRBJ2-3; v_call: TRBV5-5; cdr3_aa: CADGPFTDTQYF
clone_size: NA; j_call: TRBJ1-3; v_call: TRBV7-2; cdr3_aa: CASSTNGRLSSGNTIYF
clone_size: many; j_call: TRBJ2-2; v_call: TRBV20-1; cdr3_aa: CSGVKGVGELFF
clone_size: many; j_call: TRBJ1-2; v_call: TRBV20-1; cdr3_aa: CSARQGPFYGYTF
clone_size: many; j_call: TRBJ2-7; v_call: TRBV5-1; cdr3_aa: CASSSLQTPYEQYF
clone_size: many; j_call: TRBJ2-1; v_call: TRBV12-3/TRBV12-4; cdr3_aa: CASSPGVGRSKMGYNEQFF
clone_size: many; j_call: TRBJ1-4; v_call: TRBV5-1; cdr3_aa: CASSRGAADEKLFF